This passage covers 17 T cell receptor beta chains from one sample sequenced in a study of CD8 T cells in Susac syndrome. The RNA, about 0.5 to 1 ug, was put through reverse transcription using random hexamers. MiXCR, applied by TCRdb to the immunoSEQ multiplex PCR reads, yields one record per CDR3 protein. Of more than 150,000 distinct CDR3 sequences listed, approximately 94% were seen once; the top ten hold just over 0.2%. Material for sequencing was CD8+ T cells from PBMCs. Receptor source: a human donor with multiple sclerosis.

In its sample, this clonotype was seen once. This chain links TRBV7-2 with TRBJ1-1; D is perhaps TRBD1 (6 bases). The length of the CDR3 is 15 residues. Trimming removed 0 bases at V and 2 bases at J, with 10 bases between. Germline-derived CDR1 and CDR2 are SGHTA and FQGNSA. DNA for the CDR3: TGTGCCAGCAGCTTAGCGGTCAGGGGTAACACTGAAGCTTTCTTT. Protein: CASSLAVRGNTEAFF.

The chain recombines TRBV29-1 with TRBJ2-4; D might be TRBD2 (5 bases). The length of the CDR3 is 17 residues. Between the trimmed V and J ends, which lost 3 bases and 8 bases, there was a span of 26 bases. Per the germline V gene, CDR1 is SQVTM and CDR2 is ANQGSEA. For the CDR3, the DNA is TGCAGCGTTGAGGCGCCTACACAGCAGGCGGGTAAAGACATTCAGTACTTC. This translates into CSVEAPTQQAGKDIQYF.

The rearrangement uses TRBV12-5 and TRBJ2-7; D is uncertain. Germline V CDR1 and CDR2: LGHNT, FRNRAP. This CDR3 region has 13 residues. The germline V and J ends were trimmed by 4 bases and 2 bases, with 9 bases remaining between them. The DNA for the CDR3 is TGTGCTAGTGGTTCCGACCCAACCTACGAGCAGTACTTC. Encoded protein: CASGSDPTYEQYF.

The CDR3 loop reads CASEQKRGNHYEQYF. In nucleotides, the CDR3 is TGTGCCAGCGAGCAGAAGAGGGGGAACCACTACGAGCAGTACTTC. The chain combines TRBV2 with TRBJ2-7; D may be TRBD1 (6 bases). Deletions cut 8 bases from V and 3 bases from J, with 20 bases between. This CDR3 has 15 residues. Looked up from germline, CDR1 is SNHLY and CDR2 is FYNNEI.

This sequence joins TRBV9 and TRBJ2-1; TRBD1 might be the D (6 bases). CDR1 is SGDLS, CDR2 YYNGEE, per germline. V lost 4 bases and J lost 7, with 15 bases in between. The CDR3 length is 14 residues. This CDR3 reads CASSLYQGKNEQFF. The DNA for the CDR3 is TGTGCCAGCAGCTTATATCAGGGGAAGAATGAGCAGTTCTTC.

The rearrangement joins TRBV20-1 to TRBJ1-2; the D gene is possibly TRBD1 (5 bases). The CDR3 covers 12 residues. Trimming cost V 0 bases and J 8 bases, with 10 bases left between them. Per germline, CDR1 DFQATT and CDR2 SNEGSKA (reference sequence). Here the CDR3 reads CSARDRQGGYTF. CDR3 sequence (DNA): TGCAGTGCTAGAGATCGGCAGGGAGGCTACACCTTC.

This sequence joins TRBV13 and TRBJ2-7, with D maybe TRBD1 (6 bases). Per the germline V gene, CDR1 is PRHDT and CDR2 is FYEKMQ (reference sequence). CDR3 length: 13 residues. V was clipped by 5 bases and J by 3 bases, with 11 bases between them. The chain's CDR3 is CASSQGSVYEQYF. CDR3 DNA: TGTGCCAGCAGCCAGGGGTCTGTCTACGAGCAGTACTTC.

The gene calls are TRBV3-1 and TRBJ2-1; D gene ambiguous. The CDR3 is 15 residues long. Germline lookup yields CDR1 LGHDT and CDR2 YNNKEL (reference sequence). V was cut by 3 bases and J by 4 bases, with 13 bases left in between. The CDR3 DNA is TGTGCCAGCAGCCAGGATCAGAGATTATACAATGAGCAGTTCTTC. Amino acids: CASSQDQRLYNEQFF.

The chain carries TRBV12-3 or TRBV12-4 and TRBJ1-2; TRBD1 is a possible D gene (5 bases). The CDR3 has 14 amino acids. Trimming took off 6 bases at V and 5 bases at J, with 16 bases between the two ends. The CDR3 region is CASRPPAGSYGYTF. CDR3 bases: TGTGCCAGCAGACCGCCGGCAGGGTCTTATGGCTACACCTTC.

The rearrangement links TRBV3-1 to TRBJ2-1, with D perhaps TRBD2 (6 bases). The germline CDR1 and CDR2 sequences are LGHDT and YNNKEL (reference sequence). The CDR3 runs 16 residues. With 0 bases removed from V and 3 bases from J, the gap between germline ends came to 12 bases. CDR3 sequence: CASSQDLEGIYNEQFF. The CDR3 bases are TGTGCCAGCAGCCAAGATTTGGAGGGGATCTACAATGAGCAGTTCTTC.

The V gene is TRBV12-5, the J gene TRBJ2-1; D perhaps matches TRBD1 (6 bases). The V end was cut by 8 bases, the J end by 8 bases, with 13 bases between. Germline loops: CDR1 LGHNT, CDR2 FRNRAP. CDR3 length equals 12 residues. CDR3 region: CASLTGIDEQFF. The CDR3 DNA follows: TGTGCTAGTCTCACAGGGATAGATGAGCAGTTCTTC.

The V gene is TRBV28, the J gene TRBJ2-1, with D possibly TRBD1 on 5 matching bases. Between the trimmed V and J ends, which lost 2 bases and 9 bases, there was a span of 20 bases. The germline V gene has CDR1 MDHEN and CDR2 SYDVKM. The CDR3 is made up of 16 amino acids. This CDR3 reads CASSLGQGPYLGEQFF. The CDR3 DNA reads TGTGCCAGCAGTTTAGGGCAGGGTCCTTACCTGGGTGAGCAGTTCTTC.

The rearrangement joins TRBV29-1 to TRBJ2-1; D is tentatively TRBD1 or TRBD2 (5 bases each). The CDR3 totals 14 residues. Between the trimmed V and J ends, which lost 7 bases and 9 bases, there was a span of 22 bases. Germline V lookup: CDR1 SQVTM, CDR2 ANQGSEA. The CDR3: CSAEGDARLGEQFF. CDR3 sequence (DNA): TGCAGCGCCGAAGGGGACGCCCGGTTGGGTGAGCAGTTCTTC.

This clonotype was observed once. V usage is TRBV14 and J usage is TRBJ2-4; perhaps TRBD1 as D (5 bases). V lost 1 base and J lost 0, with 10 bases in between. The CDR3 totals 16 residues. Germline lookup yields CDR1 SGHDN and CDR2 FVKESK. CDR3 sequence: CASSQAGSLAKNIQYF. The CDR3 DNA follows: TGTGCCAGCAGCCAAGCAGGGTCCTTAGCCAAAAACATTCAGTACTTC.

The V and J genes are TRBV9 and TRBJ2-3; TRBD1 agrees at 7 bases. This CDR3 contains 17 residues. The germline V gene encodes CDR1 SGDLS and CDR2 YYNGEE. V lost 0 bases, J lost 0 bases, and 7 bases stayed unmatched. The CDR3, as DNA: TGTGCCAGCAGCGTAGCCCTAGGGGGCCATAGCACAGATACGCAGTATTTT. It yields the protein CASSVALGGHSTDTQYF. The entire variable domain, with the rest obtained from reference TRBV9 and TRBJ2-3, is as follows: DSGVTQTPKHLITATGQRVTLRCSPRSGDLSVYWYQQSLDQGLQFLIQYYNGEERAKGNILERFSAQQFPDLHSELNLSSLELGDSALYFCASSVALGGHSTDTQYFGPGTRLTVL.

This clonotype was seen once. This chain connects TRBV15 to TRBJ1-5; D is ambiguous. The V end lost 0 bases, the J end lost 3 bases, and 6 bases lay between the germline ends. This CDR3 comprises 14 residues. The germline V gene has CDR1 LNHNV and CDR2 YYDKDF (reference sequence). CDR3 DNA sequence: TGTGCCACCAGCAGAGAGGTGTCCAATCAGCCCCAGCATTTT. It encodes CATSREVSNQPQHF.

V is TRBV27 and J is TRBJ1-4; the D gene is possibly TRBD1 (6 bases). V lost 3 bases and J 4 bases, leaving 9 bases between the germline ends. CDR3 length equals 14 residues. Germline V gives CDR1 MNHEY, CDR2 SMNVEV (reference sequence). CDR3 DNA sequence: TGTGCCAGCAGTTTGAGGGGGTTTAATGAAAAACTGTTTTTT. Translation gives CASSLRGFNEKLFF.